These T cell receptor beta chains were read from a single sample in a study of OX40 agonist ivuxolimab in advanced cancers. Some clones are missing from TCRdb's copy, which holds only in-frame ones; the method was immunoSEQ multiplex PCR. The sample consists of about 35,000 clones, around four fifths of them appearing once. Sample: CD4+ or CD8+ T cells sorted from blood, taken in a trial of the OX40 agonist ivuxolimab. Receptor source: an adult with an advanced solid tumor such as melanoma, head and neck, liver or kidney cancer. Both conserved end residues are part of each CDR3. The order of the fields is J gene, D gene, clone size, V gene, CDR3 protein, CDR3 DNA. D genes are given only for firm matches. Size is stated for part of the rows, as once, few or many counts, or as a class when the clone is expanded.

>TRBJ2-1|TRBD2|-|TRBV5-1
CASSVGTSGRGYNEQFF
TGCGCCAGCAGCGTAGGGACTAGCGGGAGAGGTTACAATGAGCAGTTCTTC
>TRBJ2-5|-|-|TRBV2
CASRPQRTETQYF
TGTGCCAGCAGACCCCAGCGGACCGAGACCCAGTACTTC
>TRBJ2-2|TRBD2|few|TRBV11-3
CASSLLRGSNTGELFF
TGTGCCAGCAGCTTACTGCGGGGGTCGAACACCGGGGAGCTGTTTTTT
>TRBJ2-2|-|-|TRBV18
CASSTPGELFF
TGTGCCAGCTCAACCCCCGGGGAGCTGTTTTTT
>TRBJ2-6|-|-|TRBV7-9
CASSLPHGPHSGANVLTF
TGTGCCAGCAGCTTACCACACGGGCCCCACTCTGGGGCCAACGTCCTGACTTTC
>TRBJ2-1|-|-|TRBV6-5
CASRTSRLGNEQFF
TGTGCCAGCAGAACTAGTCGCCTTGGCAATGAGCAGTTCTTC
>TRBJ2-3|-|-|TRBV4-1
CASSQEFYSTDTQYF
TGCGCCAGCAGCCAAGAGTTTTATTCCACAGATACGCAGTATTTT
>TRBJ2-5|TRBD2|-|TRBV7-6
CASSRGTSGTETQYF
TGTGCCAGCAGCCGCGGGACTAGCGGAACAGAGACCCAGTACTTC
>TRBJ2-2|-|once|TRBV18
CASSPQVSNTGELFF
TGTGCCAGCTCACCACAAGTTTCCAACACCGGGGAGCTGTTTTTT
>TRBJ2-7|TRBD2|-|TRBV11-2
CASSLAGGSYEQYF
TGTGCCAGCAGCTTAGCGGGGGGCTCCTACGAGCAGTACTTC
>TRBJ1-2|-|-|TRBV27
CASSYQGTSGYTF
TGTGCCAGCAGTTATCAGGGGACGAGTGGCTACACCTTC
>TRBJ1-1|TRBD1|-|TRBV7-9
CASSPRGRNTEAFF
TGTGCCAGCAGCCCCAGGGGGCGGAACACTGAAGCTTTCTTT
>TRBJ2-3|-|-|TRBV11-2
CASSLMALADTQYF
TGTGCCAGCAGCTTAATGGCGTTGGCAGATACGCAGTATTTT
>TRBJ1-4|-|once|TRBV5-1
CASRLVPGTSNEKLFF
TGCGCCAGCAGATTGGTACCGGGGACCTCGAATGAAAAACTGTTTTTT
>TRBJ1-1|-|-|TRBV14
CASSQATGRNTEAFF
TGTGCCAGCAGCCAAGCTACAGGGAGGAACACTGAAGCTTTCTTT
>TRBJ2-3|-|-|TRBV15
CATSRVGGPQYF
TGTGCCACCAGCAGAGTTGGGGGGCCGCAGTATTTT
>TRBJ2-7|-|-|TRBV2
CASQWGQGLRYEQYF
TGTGCCAGCCAGTGGGGGCAGGGGCTAAGGTACGAGCAGTACTTC
>TRBJ1-2|-|-|TRBV4-1
CASSQGLESNYGYTF
TGCGCCAGCAGCCAAGGATTGGAGTCCAACTATGGCTACACCTTC
>TRBJ2-1|-|-|TRBV5-1
CASSPTRQNSDSEQFF
TGCGCCAGCAGCCCAACTCGACAGAACTCCGACTCTGAGCAGTTCTTC
>TRBJ2-2|TRBD1|-|TRBV5-1
CASSPGQGWTGELFF
TGCGCCAGCAGCCCGGGACAGGGATGGACCGGGGAGCTGTTTTTT
>TRBJ2-3|TRBD2|-|TRBV30
CAWSVQREGQSRADTQYF
TGTGCCTGGAGTGTACAGCGGGAGGGCCAGTCCCGGGCAGATACGCAGTATTTT
>TRBJ2-1|TRBD1|-|TRBV5-1
CASSDRGTGSYEQFF
TGCGCCAGCAGCGATCGGGGGACAGGGTCATATGAGCAGTTCTTC
>TRBJ2-7|-|few|TRBV29-1
CSVLEGPYEQYF
TGCAGCGTATTAGAGGGGCCCTACGAGCAGTACTTC
>TRBJ2-1|-|-|TRBV10-3
CAISERGGEYGEQFF
TGTGCCATCAGTGAGCGGGGCGGGGAATACGGTGAGCAGTTCTTC
>TRBJ1-2|-|few|TRBV28
CASTPRHGYTF
TGTGCCAGCACCCCCAGGCATGGCTACACCTTC
>TRBJ2-5|TRBD2|-|TRBV6-6
CASRLAGGAETQYF
TGTGCCAGCAGGTTGGCGGGGGGGGCAGAGACCCAGTACTTC
>TRBJ2-1|TRBD2|-|TRBV6-6
CASSYFRLAGGSEQFF
TGTGCCAGCAGTTACTTCAGACTAGCGGGAGGTAGTGAGCAGTTCTTC
>TRBJ2-3|TRBD2|-|TRBV5-1
CASSPTSGGVGDTQYF
TGCGCCAGCAGCCCGACTAGCGGGGGGGTGGGAGATACGCAGTATTTT
>TRBJ2-5|-|-|TRBV10-3
CAISPDKPGPMGTQYF
TGTGCCATCAGCCCGGACAAGCCGGGGCCAATGGGGACCCAGTACTTC
>TRBJ2-1|TRBD1|-|TRBV29-1
CSVGTAYNEQFF
TGCAGCGTCGGGACAGCCTACAATGAGCAGTTCTTC
>TRBJ1-4|-|-|TRBV11-2
CASTFRDRTNEKLFF
TGTGCCAGCACCTTTAGAGACAGGACTAATGAAAAACTGTTTTTT
>TRBJ2-5|TRBD1|-|TRBV7-3
CASSPQGAGETQYF
TGTGCCAGCAGCCCGCAGGGGGCAGGAGAGACCCAGTACTTC
>TRBJ1-5|TRBD1|-|TRBV19
CASSIEAGGSNQPQHF
TGTGCCAGTAGTATCGAGGCAGGGGGTAGCAATCAGCCCCAGCATTTT
>TRBJ1-5|-|-|TRBV4-1
CASSTGQSHQPQHF
TGCGCCAGCAGTACTGGACAGTCCCATCAGCCCCAGCATTTT